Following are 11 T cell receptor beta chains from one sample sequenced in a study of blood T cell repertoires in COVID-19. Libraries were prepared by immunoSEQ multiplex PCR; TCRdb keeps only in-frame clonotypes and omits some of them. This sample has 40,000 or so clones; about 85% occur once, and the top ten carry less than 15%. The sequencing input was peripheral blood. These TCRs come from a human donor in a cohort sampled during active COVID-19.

The CDR3 loop is CASSGTSHNEQFF. CDR3 nucleotides: TGTGCCAGCAGTGGGACTAGCCACAATGAGCAGTTCTTC. The chain combines TRBV2 with TRBJ2-1; 8 positions match TRBD2. V shed 4 bases and J 5 bases; nucleotides not matched to a gene: 1. CDR1 is SNHLY and CDR2 is FYNNEI in the germline V gene. The CDR3 spans 13 residues.

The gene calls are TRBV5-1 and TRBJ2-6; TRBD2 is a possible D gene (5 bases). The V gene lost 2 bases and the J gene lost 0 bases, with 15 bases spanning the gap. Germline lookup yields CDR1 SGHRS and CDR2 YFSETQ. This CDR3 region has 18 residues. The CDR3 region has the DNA TGCGCCAGCAGCTTCCGGGGAAGGTCGATCTCTGGGGCCAACGTCCTGACTTTC. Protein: CASSFRGRSISGANVLTF.

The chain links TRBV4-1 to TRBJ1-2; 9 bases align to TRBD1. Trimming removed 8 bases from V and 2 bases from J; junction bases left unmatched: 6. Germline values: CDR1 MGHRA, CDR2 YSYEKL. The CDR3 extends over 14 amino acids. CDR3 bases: TGCGCCAGCGGGGCGACAGGGGGAAACTATGGCTACACCTTC. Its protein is CASGATGGNYGYTF.

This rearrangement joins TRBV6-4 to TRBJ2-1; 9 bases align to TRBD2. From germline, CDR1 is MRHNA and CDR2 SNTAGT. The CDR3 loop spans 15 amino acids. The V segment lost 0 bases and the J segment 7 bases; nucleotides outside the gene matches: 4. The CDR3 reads CASSDSASGANEQFF. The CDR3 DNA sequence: TGTGCCAGCAGTGACTCGGCTAGCGGGGCTAATGAGCAGTTCTTC.

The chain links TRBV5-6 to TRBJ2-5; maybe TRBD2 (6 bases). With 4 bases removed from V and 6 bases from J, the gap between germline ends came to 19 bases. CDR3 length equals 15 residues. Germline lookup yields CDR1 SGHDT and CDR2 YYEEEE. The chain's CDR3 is CASSPPGWRGQTQYF. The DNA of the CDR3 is TGTGCCAGCAGCCCCCCCGGGTGGCGGGGCCAGACCCAGTACTTC. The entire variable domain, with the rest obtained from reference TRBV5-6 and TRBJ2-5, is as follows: DAGVTQSPTHLIKTRGQQVTLRCSPKSGHDTVSWYQQALGQGPQFIFQYYEEEERQRGNFPDRFSGHQFPNYSSELNVNALLLGDSALYLCASSPPGWRGQTQYFGPGTRLLVL.

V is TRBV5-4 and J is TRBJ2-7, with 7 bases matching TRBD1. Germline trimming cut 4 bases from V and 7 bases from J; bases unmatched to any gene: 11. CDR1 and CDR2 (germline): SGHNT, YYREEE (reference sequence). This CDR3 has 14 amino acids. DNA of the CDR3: TGTGCCAGCAGCCCGCGGCAGGGGGTAGGGGAGCAGTACTTC. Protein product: CASSPRQGVGEQYF.

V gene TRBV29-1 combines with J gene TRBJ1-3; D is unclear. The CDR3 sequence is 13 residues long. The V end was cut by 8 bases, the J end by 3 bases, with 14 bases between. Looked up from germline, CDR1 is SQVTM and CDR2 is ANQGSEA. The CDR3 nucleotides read TGCAGCTTCTTGGGCGCCTTTGGAAACACCATATATTTT. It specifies CSFLGAFGNTIYF.

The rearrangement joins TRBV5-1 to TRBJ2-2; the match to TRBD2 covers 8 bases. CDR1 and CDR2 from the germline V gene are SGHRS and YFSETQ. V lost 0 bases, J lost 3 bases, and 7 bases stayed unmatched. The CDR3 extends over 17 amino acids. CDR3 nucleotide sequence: TGCGCCAGCAGCTTGGGATTAGCGGGGTTGTACACCGGGGAGCTGTTTTTT. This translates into CASSLGLAGLYTGELFF.

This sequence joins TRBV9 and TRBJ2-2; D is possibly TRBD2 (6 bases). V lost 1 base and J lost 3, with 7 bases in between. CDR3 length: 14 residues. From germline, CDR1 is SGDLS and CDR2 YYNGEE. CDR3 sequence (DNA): TGTGCCAGCAGCGTATGGGAGGACACCGGGGAGCTGTTTTTT. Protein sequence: CASSVWEDTGELFF.

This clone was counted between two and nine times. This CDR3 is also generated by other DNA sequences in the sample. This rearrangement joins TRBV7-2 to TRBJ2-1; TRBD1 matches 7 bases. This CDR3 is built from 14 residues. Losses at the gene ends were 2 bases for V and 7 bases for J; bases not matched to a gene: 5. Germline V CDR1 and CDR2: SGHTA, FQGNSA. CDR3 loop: CASSLRGLSNEQFF. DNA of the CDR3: TGTGCCAGCAGCTTAAGGGGGCTTAGTAATGAGCAGTTCTTC.

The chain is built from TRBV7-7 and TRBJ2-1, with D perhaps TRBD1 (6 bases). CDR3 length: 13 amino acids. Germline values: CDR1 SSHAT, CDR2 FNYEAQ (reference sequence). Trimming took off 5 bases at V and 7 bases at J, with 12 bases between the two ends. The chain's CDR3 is CASSPDRLNEQFF. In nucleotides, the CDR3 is TGTGCCAGCAGCCCAGACAGGCTGAATGAGCAGTTCTTC. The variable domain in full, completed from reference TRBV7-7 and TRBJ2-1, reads GAGVSQSPRYKVTKRGQDVTLRCDPISSHATLYWYQQALGQGPEFLTYFNYEAQPDKSGLPSDRFSAERPEGSISTLTIQRTEQRDSAMYRCASSPDRLNEQFFGPGTRLTVL.